This entry describes one T cell receptor beta chain. Its antigen is currently unknown. Before sequencing took place, the ViraFEST assay used viral peptide pools to expand antigen-specific CD4+ T cells. Upon completion of under eleven days in culture, CD4+ T cells were isolated. Nobody among the vaccine recipients had prior SARS-CoV-2 infection (nucleocapsid antibodies were negative). IL-2 medium took the place of half the medium on both days 3 and 7. The CDR3 sequence is 17 residues long. V lost 5 bases and J lost 3, with 21 bases in between. The germline V gene has CDR1 SEHNR and CDR2 FQNEAQ (reference sequence). The sample originates from a study of vaccination effects on CD4 cells after COVID-19. Method: immunoSEQ multiplex PCR; TCRdb's copy keeps in-frame clones and lacks some. The sample holds 71,000 or so clones, under 75% seen once. Points from the study as a whole: Long after vaccination, the clones induced by infection and by vaccine shrank markedly in size.

The specimen was CD4+ T cells from PBMCs cultured with HCoV-OC43 spike peptides, collected before COVID-19 vaccination. Subset here: HCoV-OC43 spike overlapping peptide pool stimulation. The sequence came from a human donor who received a COVID-19 vaccine. This sequence joins TRBV7-9 and TRBJ2-3; D is unclear. The CDR3 DNA reads as TGTGCCAGCAGCCTACTGGGTAGGGCTGCTCAAACAGATACGCAGTATTTT. Amino acids: CASSLLGRAAQTDTQYF. The full variable domain, rest sourced from reference TRBV7-9 and TRBJ2-3, is DTGVSQNPRHKITKRGQNVTFRCDPISEHNRLYWYRQTLGQGPEFLTYFQNEAQLEKSRLLSDRFSAERPKGSFSTLEIQRTEQGDSAMYLCASSLLGRAAQTDTQYFGPGTRLTVL.